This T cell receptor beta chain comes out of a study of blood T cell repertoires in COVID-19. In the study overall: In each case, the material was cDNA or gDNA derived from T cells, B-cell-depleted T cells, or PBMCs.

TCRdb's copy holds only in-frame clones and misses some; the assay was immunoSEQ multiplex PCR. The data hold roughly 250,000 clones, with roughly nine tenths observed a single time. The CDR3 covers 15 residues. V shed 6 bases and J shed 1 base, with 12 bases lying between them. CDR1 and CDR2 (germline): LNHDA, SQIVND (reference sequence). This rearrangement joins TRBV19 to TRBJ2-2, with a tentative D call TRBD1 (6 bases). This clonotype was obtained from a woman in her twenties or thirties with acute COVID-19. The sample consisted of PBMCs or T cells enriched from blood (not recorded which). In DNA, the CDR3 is TGTGCCAGTAGGGACAGACCCTGGAACACCGGGGAGCTGTTTTTT. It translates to CASRDRPWNTGELFF.